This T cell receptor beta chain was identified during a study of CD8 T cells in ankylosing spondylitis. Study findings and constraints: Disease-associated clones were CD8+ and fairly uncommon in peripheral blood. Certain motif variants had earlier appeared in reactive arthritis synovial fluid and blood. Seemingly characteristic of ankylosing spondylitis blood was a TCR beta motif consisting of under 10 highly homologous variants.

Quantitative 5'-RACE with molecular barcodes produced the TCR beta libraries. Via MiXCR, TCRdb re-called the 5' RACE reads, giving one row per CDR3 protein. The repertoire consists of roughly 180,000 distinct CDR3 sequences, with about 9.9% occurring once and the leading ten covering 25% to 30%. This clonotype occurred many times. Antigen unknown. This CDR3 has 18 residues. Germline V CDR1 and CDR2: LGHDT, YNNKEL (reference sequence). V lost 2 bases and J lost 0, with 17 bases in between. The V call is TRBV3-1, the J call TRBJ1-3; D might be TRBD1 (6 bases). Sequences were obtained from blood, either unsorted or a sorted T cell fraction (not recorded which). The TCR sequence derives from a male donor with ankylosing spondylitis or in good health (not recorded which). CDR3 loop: CASSQRSTGADSGNTIYF. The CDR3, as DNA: TGTGCCAGCAGCCAACGATCGACGGGGGCCGACTCTGGAAACACCATATATTTT.